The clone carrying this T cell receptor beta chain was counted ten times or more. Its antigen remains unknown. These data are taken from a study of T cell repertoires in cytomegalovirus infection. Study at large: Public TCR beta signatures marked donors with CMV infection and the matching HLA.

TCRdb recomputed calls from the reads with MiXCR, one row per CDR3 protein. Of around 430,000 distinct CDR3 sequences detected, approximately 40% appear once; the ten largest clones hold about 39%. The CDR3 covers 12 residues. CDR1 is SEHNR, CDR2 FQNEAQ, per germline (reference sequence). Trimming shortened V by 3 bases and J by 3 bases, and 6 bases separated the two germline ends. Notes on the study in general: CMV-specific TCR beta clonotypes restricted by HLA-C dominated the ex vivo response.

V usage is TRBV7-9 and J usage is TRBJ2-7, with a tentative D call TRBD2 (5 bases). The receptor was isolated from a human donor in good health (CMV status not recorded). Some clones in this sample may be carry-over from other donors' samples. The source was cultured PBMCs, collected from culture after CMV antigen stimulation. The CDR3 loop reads CASSFSGYEQYF. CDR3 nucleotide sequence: TGTGCCAGCAGCTTCAGCGGCTACGAGCAGTACTTC.